This TCR beta chain comes out of a study of beta chain features in type 1 diabetes. Across the study: Patients looked much like healthy donors when it came to age, gender and cell yields.

At least ten counts were recorded for this clone. Its antigen is not known. Notes on the study in general: Type 1 diabetes patients showed fewer insertions and more deletions at VDJ junctions. Among all four CD4+ subsets, Type 1 diabetes patients had TCRB CDR3s that were moderately but significantly shorter.

Germline V gene sequence: CDR1 SNHLY, CDR2 FYNNEI. V gave up 5 bases and J gave up 2 bases, with 13 bases separating them. The CDR3 is 15 amino acids. Expressed TCRB transcripts were sequenced because the entire RNA isolate underwent reverse transcription. Libraries were prepared by immunoSEQ multiplex PCR; TCRdb keeps only in-frame clonotypes and omits some of them. The table has around 140,000 clones, about 9.1% seen once. This chain joins TRBV2 and TRBJ1-5; D is possibly TRBD1 (5 bases). This TCR came from a woman aged 40 to 50 in good health. Sequenced sample: central memory CD4+ T cells from blood. Here the CDR3 DNA reads TGTGCCAGCAGTCCCAGCCAGGGCGGCAATCAGCCCCAGCATTTT. Translated, it gives CASSPSQGGNQPQHF. The full variable domain, rest sourced from reference TRBV2 and TRBJ1-5, is EPEVTQTPSHQVTQMGQEVILRCVPISNHLYFYWYRQILGQKVEFLVSFYNNEISEKSEIFDDQFSVERPDGSNFTLKIRSTKLEDSAMYFCASSPSQGGNQPQHFGDGTRLSIL.